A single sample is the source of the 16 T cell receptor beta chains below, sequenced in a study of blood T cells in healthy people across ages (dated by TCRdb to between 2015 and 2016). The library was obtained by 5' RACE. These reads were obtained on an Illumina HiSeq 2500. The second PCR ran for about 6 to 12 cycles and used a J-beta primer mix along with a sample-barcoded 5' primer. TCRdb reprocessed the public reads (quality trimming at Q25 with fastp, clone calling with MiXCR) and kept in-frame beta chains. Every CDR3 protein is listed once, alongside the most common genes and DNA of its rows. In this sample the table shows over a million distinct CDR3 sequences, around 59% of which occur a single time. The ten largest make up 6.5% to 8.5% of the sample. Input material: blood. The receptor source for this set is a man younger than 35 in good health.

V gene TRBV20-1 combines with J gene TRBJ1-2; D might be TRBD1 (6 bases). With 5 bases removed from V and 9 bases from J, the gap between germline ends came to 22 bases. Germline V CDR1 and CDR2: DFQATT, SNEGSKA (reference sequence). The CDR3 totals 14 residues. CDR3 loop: CSAGIWGPQGRYTF. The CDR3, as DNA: TGCAGTGCTGGCATATGGGGCCCACAGGGTCGCTACACCTTC.

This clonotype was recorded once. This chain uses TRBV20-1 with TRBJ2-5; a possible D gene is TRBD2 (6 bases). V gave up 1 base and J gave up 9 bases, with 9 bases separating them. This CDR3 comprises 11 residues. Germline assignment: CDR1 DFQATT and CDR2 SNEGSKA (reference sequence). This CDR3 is CSARAGEAQYF. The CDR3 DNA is TGCAGTGCTAGAGCCGGGGAGGCCCAGTACTTC.

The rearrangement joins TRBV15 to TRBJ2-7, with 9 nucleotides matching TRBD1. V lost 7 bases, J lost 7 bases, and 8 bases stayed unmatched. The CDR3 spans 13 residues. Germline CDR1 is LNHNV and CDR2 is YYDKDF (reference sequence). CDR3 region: CATTRDREYEQYF. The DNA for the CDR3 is TGTGCCACCACCCGGGACAGGGAATATGAGCAGTACTTC. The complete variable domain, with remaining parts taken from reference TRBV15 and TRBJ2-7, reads DAMVIQNPRYQVTQFGKPVTLSCSQTLNHNVMYWYQQKSSQAPKLLFHYYDKDFNNEADTPDNFQSRRPNTSFCFLDIRSPGLGDTAMYLCATTRDREYEQYFGPGTRLTVT.

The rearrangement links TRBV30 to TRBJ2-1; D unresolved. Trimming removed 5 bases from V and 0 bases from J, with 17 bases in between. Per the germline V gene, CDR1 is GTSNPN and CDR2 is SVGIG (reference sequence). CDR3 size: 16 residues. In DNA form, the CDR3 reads TGTGCCTGGGGGCCCCTCGGACGCAGCTCCTACAATGAGCAGTTCTTC. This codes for CAWGPLGRSSYNEQFF.

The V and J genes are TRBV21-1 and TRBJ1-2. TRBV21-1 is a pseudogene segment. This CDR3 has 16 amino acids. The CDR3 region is CASSNEGWARNYGYTF. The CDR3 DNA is TGTGCCAGCAGCAACGAGGGGTGGGCCCGCAACTATGGCTACACCTTC.

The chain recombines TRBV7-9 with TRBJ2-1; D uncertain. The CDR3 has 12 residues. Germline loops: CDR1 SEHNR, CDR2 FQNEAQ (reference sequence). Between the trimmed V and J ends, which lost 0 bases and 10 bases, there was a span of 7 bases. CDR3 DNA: TGTGCCAGCAGCTTAGCCCGGCCGGAGCAGTTCTTC. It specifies CASSLARPEQFF.

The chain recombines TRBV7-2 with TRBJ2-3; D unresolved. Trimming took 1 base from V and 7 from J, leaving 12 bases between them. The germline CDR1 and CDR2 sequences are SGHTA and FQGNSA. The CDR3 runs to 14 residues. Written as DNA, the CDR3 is TGTGCCAGCAGCTTAGAACGGGCCCTGAATACGCAGTATTTT. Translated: CASSLERALNTQYF.

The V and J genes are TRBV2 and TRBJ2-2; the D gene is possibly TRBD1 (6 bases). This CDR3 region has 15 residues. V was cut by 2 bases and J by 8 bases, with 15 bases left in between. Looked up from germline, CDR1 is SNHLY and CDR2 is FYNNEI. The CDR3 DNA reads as TGTGCCAGCAGTGAATTAACAGGGAGTTTTGGGGAGCTGTTTTTT. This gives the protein CASSELTGSFGELFF.

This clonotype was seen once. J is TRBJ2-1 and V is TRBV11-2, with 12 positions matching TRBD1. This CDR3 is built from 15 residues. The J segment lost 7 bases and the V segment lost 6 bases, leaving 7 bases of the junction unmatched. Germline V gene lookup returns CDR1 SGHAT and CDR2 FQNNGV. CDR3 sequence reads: CASRPGTGGRNEQFF. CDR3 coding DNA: TGTGCCAGCAGACCCGGGACAGGGGGCAGGAATGAGCAGTTCTTC.

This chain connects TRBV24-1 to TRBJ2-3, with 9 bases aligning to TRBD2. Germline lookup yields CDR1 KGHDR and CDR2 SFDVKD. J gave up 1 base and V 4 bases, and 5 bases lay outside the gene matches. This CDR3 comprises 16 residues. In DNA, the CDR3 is TGTGCCACCAGTGAGGGGAGGACTAGCGGCACAGATACGCAGTATTTT. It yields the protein CATSEGRTSGTDTQYF.

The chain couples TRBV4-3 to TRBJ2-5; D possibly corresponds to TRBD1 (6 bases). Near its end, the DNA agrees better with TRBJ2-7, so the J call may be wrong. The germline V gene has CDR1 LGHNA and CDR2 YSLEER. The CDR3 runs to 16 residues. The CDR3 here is CASSQDPGAGSGEQYF. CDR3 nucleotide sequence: TGCGCCAGCAGCCAAGACCCAGGGGCAGGCTCGGGCGAGCAGTACTTC.

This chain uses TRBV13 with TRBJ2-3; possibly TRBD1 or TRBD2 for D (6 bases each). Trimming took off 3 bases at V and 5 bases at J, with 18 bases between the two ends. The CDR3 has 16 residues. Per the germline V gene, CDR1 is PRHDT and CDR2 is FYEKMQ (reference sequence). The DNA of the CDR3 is TGTGCCAGCAGCTTCGGCAGGGGACTTGAGGGAGATACGCAGTATTTT. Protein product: CASSFGRGLEGDTQYF.

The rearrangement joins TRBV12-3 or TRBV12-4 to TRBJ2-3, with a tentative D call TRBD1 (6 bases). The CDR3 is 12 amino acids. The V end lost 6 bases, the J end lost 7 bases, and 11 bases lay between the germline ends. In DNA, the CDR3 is TGTGCCAGCAGCAAAACAGGGTATACGCAGTATTTT. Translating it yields CASSKTGYTQYF.

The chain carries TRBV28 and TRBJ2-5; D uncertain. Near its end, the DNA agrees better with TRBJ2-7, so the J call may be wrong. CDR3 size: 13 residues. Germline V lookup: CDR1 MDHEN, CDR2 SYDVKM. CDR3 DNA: TGTGCCAGCAGTTATGTGAACCCATACGAGCAGTACTTC. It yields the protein CASSYVNPYEQYF.

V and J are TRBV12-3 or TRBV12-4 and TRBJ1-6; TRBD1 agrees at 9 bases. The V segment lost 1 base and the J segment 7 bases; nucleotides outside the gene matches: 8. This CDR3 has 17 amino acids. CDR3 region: CASSLGREGTGNSPLHF. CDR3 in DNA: TGTGCCAGCAGTTTAGGACGGGAGGGGACAGGGAATTCACCCCTCCACTTT.

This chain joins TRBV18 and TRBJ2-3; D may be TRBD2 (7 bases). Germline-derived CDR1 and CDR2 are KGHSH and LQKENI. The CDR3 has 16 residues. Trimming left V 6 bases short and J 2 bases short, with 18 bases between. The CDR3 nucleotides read TGTGCCAGCTCTCAGGGGCGGGGGCCGAACACAGATACGCAGTATTTT. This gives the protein CASSQGRGPNTDTQYF.